A selection of T cell receptor beta chains follows, all from one sample in a study of T cells after posttransplantation cyclophosphamide. Method: immunoSEQ multiplex PCR; TCRdb's copy keeps in-frame clones and lacks some. The data contain about 18,000 clones, about 85% of them seen just once; the ten biggest clones take up about 27%. Sequencing used PBMCs, obtained after allogeneic stem cell transplant with calcineurin inhibitor and methotrexate. All receptors come from a female patient younger than 35 who received an allogeneic stem cell transplant from an unrelated donor, was CMV-positive, and had acute and chronic GVHD. A share of the T cells may be of graft donor origin. Each CDR3 is given with its conserved first and last residue. Fields, in order: D gene, clone size, J gene, V gene, CDR3 protein, CDR3 DNA. A D gene is named only where the DNA matches it firmly. Only part of the rows carry a size: once, few, many, or a class if the clone is expanded.

.,.,TRBJ2-5,TRBV5-1,CASSLGRPQETQYF,TGCGCCAGCAGCTTGGGGAGGCCTCAAGAGACCCAGTACTTC
TRBD2,.,TRBJ2-5,TRBV18,CASSPLAGGSETQYF,TGTGCCAGCTCACCGCTAGCGGGAGGATCCGAGACCCAGTACTTC
.,.,TRBJ1-2,TRBV21-1,CASSKGLRADYYGYTF,TGTGCCAGCAGCAAAGGACTCCGTGCCGATTATTATGGCTACACCTTC
TRBD2,.,TRBJ2-7,TRBV6-5,CAAGVSGISEQYF,TGTGCAGCAGGTGTTAGCGGGATAAGCGAGCAGTACTTC
TRBD2,.,TRBJ2-7,TRBV5-8,CASSFKGASGYEQYF,TGTGCCAGCAGCTTTAAAGGGGCTAGCGGCTACGAGCAGTACTTC
.,.,TRBJ1-4,TRBV7-9,CASRATGATNEKLFF,TGTGCCAGCAGGGCGACAGGTGCAACTAATGAAAAACTGTTTTTT
TRBD1,.,TRBJ1-5,TRBV19,CASSMGGTGGFGNQPQHF,TGTGCCAGTAGTATGGGGGGGACAGGGGGGTTCGGCAATCAGCCCCAGCATTTT
.,.,TRBJ1-3,TRBV5-6,CASSGGHSGNTIYF,TGTGCCAGCAGCGGGGGACATTCTGGAAACACCATATATTTT
.,.,TRBJ2-5,TRBV7-9,CASSPVAGQKAQYF,TGTGCCAGCAGCCCCGTCGCGGGGCAGAAGGCCCAGTACTTC
TRBD2,.,TRBJ2-1,TRBV7-9,CASSLGSGRDEQFF,TGTGCCAGCAGCTTGGGTAGCGGGAGAGACGAGCAGTTCTTC
TRBD2,.,TRBJ2-1,TRBV28,CASSPAVPGLAVNEQFF,TGTGCCAGCAGTCCTGCGGTACCGGGACTAGCGGTCAATGAGCAGTTCTTC
TRBD1,.,TRBJ1-4,TRBV19,CATGQAIYEKLFF,TGTGCCACCGGACAGGCGATTTATGAAAAACTGTTTTTT
TRBD1,.,TRBJ1-2,TRBV28,CASSFSGQVWSFYGYTF,TGTGCCAGCAGTTTTTCGGGACAGGTTTGGTCCTTCTATGGCTACACCTTC
.,.,TRBJ1-5,TRBV6-4,CASSENPVTVGHQPQHF,TGTGCCAGCAGTGAAAACCCCGTGACAGTCGGTCACCAGCCCCAGCATTTT
.,.,TRBJ2-7,TRBV19,CASSTTRSSYEQYF,TGTGCCAGTAGTACCACTAGGAGCTCCTACGAGCAGTACTTC
TRBD2,.,TRBJ2-7,TRBV6-5,CASAALAGYEQYF,TGTGCCAGCGCCGCCCTAGCGGGTTACGAGCAGTACTTC
.,.,TRBJ1-5,TRBV11-3,CASSLTGSRQPQHF,TGTGCCAGCAGCTTAACAGGGTCCAGGCAGCCCCAGCATTTT
.,.,TRBJ2-5,TRBV7-8,CASSSLQAPVGTQYF,TGTGCCAGCAGCTCCTTACAGGCTCCGGTAGGGACCCAGTACTTC
.,.,TRBJ2-7,TRBV9,CASSVEIGGSYEQYF,TGTGCCAGCAGCGTAGAGATAGGGGGCTCCTACGAGCAGTACTTC
TRBD1,.,TRBJ1-2,TRBV23-1,CASSQLGDRFF,TGCGCCAGCAGTCAACTCGGGGACAGGTTCTTC
TRBD1,.,TRBJ2-7,TRBV30,CAWSPGQGYEQYF,TGTGCCTGGAGTCCCGGACAGGGCTACGAGCAGTACTTC
TRBD1,.,TRBJ1-5,TRBV7-2,CASSPNRGDQPQHF,TGTGCCAGCAGCCCGAACAGGGGGGATCAGCCCCAGCATTTT
TRBD1,.,TRBJ1-1,TRBV5-1,CASLRDAGGLTEAFF,TGCGCCAGCCTCCGGGACGCAGGGGGATTAACTGAAGCTTTCTTT
TRBD1,.,TRBJ2-5,TRBV13,CASSLDREETQYF,TGTGCCAGCAGTCTTGACAGGGAAGAGACCCAGTACTTC
.,few,TRBJ1-2,TRBV10-3,CAISDSYGYTF,TGTGCCATCAGTGACAGCTATGGCTACACCTTC
TRBD2,.,TRBJ2-1,TRBV7-9,CASSLSGRNEQFF,TGTGCCAGCAGCTTAAGCGGGAGGAATGAGCAGTTCTTC
TRBD1,.,TRBJ1-4,TRBV5-1,CASGGSGGEKLFF,TGCGCCAGCGGGGGCTCAGGGGGTGAAAAACTGTTTTTT